The 20 T cell receptor beta chains given below trace back to one sample, sequenced in a study of cytomegalovirus exposure and HLA in healthy donors. The PCR ran on 60 Vbeta and 13 Jbeta primers. Clones were sequenced by immunoSEQ multiplex PCR, and TCRdb holds only the in-frame ones, with some missing. Of around 140,000 clones in the sample, about two thirds are singletons; the top ten hold 2.4%. Sequencing was carried out using PBMCs. All receptors come from a woman aged 40 to 55 in good health and CMV-seronegative.

This chain connects TRBV10-3 to TRBJ2-1; 9 bases are shared with TRBD2. The ends lost 6 bases at V and 10 bases at J; junction bases unmatched: 16. Germline V lookup: CDR1 ENHRY, CDR2 SYGVKD. The CDR3 has 16 residues. The CDR3 sequence is CAISPQMAGGPGEQFF. The CDR3 DNA is TGTGCCATCAGCCCCCAAATGGCGGGGGGGCCGGGAGAGCAGTTCTTC.

The count of this clone is one. The chain links TRBV4-1 to TRBJ1-2; no clear D. The V end lost 2 bases, the J end lost 2 bases, and 18 bases lay between the germline ends. Germline CDR1 is MGHRA and CDR2 is YSYEKL. The CDR3 is 17 residues long. The chain's CDR3 is CASSQTPGGRSNYGYTF. The CDR3 DNA reads TGCGCCAGCAGCCAAACCCCGGGAGGGCGGTCGAACTATGGCTACACCTTC.

This clone was detected only once. The chain carries TRBV9 and TRBJ2-7; D uncertain. V was clipped by 1 base and J by 3 bases, with 11 bases between them. This CDR3 spans 14 amino acids. The germline gives CDR1 SGDLS, CDR2 YYNGEE. The chain's CDR3 is CASSVSPEDYEQYF. The CDR3 DNA reads as TGTGCCAGCAGCGTATCCCCAGAGGACTACGAGCAGTACTTC.

This clone showed up just a few times. This chain links TRBV4-3 with TRBJ1-4, with D uncertain. The CDR3 sequence is 16 residues long. Trimming removed 4 bases at V and 0 bases at J, with 12 bases between. Per the germline V gene, CDR1 is LGHNA and CDR2 is YSLEER. The CDR3 region is CASSRRLFATNEKLFF. The CDR3 region has the DNA TGCGCCAGCAGCCGTCGACTGTTTGCAACTAATGAAAAACTGTTTTTT.

This clone was found a few times. The chain joins TRBV7-3 to TRBJ2-6; no clear D gene. The CDR3 consists of 13 residues. Germline values: CDR1 SGHTA, CDR2 FQGTGA. Trimming pared 5 bases from V and 2 bases from J, leaving 4 bases between. The CDR3 DNA reads TGTGCCAGCAGCCCCGCTGGGGCCAACGTCCTGACTTTC. Its translation: CASSPAGANVLTF.

This clone was observed a handful of times. The V and J genes are TRBV7-6 and TRBJ2-5, with D maybe TRBD2 (7 bases). Per germline, CDR1 SGHVS and CDR2 FNYEAQ. Deletions cut 4 bases from V and 2 bases from J, with 17 bases between. The CDR3 contains 16 residues. This CDR3 is CASSSRLGGEQETQYF. The CDR3 nucleotides are TGTGCCAGCAGCTCCCGACTAGGGGGGGAGCAAGAGACCCAGTACTTC.

The chain recombines TRBV13 with TRBJ1-3, with D possibly being TRBD1 (5 bases). The V end lost 2 bases, the J end lost 1 base, and 9 bases lay between the germline ends. The length of the CDR3 is 15 residues. Per the germline V gene, CDR1 is PRHDT and CDR2 is FYEKMQ (reference sequence). CDR3 sequence reads: CASSLRGGSGNTIYF. DNA for the CDR3: TGTGCCAGCAGCTTAAGGGGTGGATCTGGAAACACCATATATTTT.

The chain employs TRBV5-8 and TRBJ2-2, with TRBD1 identical over 7 bases. The CDR3 consists of 15 residues. CDR1 and CDR2 from the germline V gene are SGHTS and YDEGEE. Trimming took 6 bases from V and 4 from J; bases not matched to a gene: 9. CDR3: CASIQGGAFTGELFF. The CDR3 DNA reads TGTGCCAGCATCCAAGGGGGCGCGTTCACCGGGGAGCTGTTTTTT.

The chain carries TRBV19 and TRBJ2-1; 15 positions agree with TRBD2. With V trimmed by 7 bases and J by 10 bases, 20 bases remained unmatched. Germline V lookup: CDR1 LNHDA, CDR2 SQIVND (reference sequence). This CDR3 region has 19 residues. CDR3 protein: CASKPLGTSGGPLQGEQFF. CDR3 in DNA: TGTGCCAGTAAGCCCCTAGGGACTAGCGGGGGGCCGCTTCAAGGGGAGCAGTTCTTC.

J is TRBJ2-5 and V is TRBV19, with D maybe TRBD1 (6 bases). The ends were cut back, 2 bases at V and 0 bases at J, with 10 bases in the middle. Germline CDR1 is LNHDA and CDR2 is SQIVND (reference sequence). CDR3 length equals 15 residues. In DNA form, the CDR3 reads TGTGCCAGTAGTATACCGGGACACTACCAAGAGACCCAGTACTTC. Translation gives CASSIPGHYQETQYF.

The CDR3 bases are TGCAGTGCTAGGCGGATTTACGAGCAGTACTTC. Amino acids: CSARRIYEQYF. The chain joins TRBV20-1 to TRBJ2-7; unclear D gene. Germline V gene data show CDR1 as DFQATT and CDR2 as SNEGSKA (reference sequence). The CDR3 covers 11 residues. Deletions cut 3 bases from V and 4 bases from J, with 7 bases between.

This clone was observed a few times. The chain has TRBV4-2 and TRBJ2-3, with 13 positions matching TRBD2. The V gene end was trimmed by 1 base and the J gene end by 5 bases; junction bases not matched to a gene: 6. The CDR3 contains 17 residues. Looked up from germline, CDR1 is LGHNA and CDR2 is YNFKEQ. This CDR3 reads CASSQVLAGGPLDTQYF. Here the CDR3 DNA reads TGTGCCAGCAGCCAAGTACTAGCGGGGGGGCCTCTAGATACGCAGTATTTT.

V gene TRBV9 combines with J gene TRBJ1-2, with 10 bases aligning to TRBD1. This CDR3 contains 15 residues. J lost 2 bases, V lost 0 bases, and 1 base had no gene match. Germline values: CDR1 SGDLS, CDR2 YYNGEE. The CDR3 loop is CASSVADRGNYGYTF. For the CDR3, the DNA is TGTGCCAGCAGCGTAGCGGACAGGGGGAACTATGGCTACACCTTC.

Only a few counts were recorded for this clone. The rearrangement joins TRBV6-5 to TRBJ1-1; D unresolved. The CDR3 runs to 13 residues. Trimming removed 2 bases from V and 8 bases from J, with 12 bases in between. CDR1 and CDR2 from the germline V gene are MNHEY and SVGAGI. The CDR3 reads CASSYARGTEAFF. DNA for the CDR3: TGTGCCAGCAGTTACGCTCGGGGTACCGAAGCTTTCTTT.

V usage is TRBV2 and J usage is TRBJ2-1; D perhaps matches TRBD2 (6 bases). The CDR3 is made up of 15 amino acids. From germline, CDR1 is SNHLY and CDR2 FYNNEI. V was cut by 7 bases and J by 4 bases, with 17 bases left in between. The CDR3 coding sequence is TGTGCCAGCAATGAGGGCGGGGTGTGGTACAATGAGCAGTTCTTC. This gives the protein CASNEGGVWYNEQFF.

This rearrangement joins TRBV28 to TRBJ2-1; tentatively, D is TRBD2 (6 bases). Trimming cost V 6 bases and J 4 bases, with 10 bases left between them. Germline CDR1 MDHEN, CDR2 SYDVKM. The CDR3 is 13 amino acids. The chain's CDR3 is CASSPGTYNEQFF. The CDR3 DNA reads TGTGCCAGCAGCCCCGGGACTTACAATGAGCAGTTCTTC.

V and J are TRBV6-6 and TRBJ2-2, with D maybe TRBD1 (5 bases). Germline V gene lookup returns CDR1 MNHNY and CDR2 SVGAGI (reference sequence). The germline V and J ends were trimmed by 8 bases and 3 bases, with 10 bases remaining between them. The CDR3 is 13 amino acids. CDR3 sequence reads: CASDRTDTGELFF. Here the CDR3 DNA reads TGTGCCAGCGACAGAACGGACACCGGGGAGCTGTTTTTT.

This clone has a single count. The V call is TRBV6-1, the J call TRBJ2-5; 9 positions agree with TRBD1. The CDR3 length is 17 residues. V lost 2 bases and J lost 4; bases outside the gene matches: 11. The germline V gene has CDR1 MNHNS and CDR2 SASEGT. The CDR3 here is CASSEQPTGGGGETQYF. CDR3 DNA: TGTGCCAGCAGTGAACAACCCACAGGGGGCGGAGGAGAGACCCAGTACTTC.

V is TRBV5-4 and J is TRBJ1-5; D may be TRBD1 (5 bases). The CDR3 is made up of 15 amino acids. Trimming took 4 bases from V and 5 from J, leaving 16 bases between them. Per germline, CDR1 SGHNT and CDR2 YYREEE (reference sequence). Written as DNA, the CDR3 is TGTGCCAGCAGCCCTGGGCAGGGACTCCATCAGCCCCAGCATTTT. This codes for CASSPGQGLHQPQHF.

V gene TRBV5-1 combines with J gene TRBJ1-2, with D possibly being TRBD1 (6 bases). The V end lost 0 bases, the J end lost 4 bases, and 10 bases lay between the germline ends. CDR1 and CDR2 (germline): SGHRS, YFSETQ. CDR3 length: 14 amino acids. The CDR3, as DNA: TGCGCCAGCAGCTTGGATAGGGGGGGCTATGGCTACACCTTC. Translating gives CASSLDRGGYGYTF.